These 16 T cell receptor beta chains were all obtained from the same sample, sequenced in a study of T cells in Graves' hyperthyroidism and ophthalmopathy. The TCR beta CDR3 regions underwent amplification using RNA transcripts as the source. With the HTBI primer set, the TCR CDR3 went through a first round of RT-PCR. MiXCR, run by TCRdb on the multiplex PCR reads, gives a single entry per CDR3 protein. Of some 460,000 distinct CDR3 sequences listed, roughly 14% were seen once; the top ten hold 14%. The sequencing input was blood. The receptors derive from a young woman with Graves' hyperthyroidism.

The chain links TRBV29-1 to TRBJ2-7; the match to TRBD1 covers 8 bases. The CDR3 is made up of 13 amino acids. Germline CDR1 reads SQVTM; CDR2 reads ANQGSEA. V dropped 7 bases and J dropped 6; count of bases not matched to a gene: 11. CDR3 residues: CSGLDRAWGEQYF. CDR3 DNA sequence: TGCAGCGGTTTGGACAGGGCATGGGGCGAGCAGTACTTC.

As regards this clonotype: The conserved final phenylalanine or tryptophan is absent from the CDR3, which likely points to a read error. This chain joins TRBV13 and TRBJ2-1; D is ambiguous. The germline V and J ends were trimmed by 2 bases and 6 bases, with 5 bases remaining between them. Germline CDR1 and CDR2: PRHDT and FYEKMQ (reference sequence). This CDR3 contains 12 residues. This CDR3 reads CASSLTINEQFL. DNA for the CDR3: TGTGCCAGCAGCTTAACGATCAATGAGCAGTTCCTC.

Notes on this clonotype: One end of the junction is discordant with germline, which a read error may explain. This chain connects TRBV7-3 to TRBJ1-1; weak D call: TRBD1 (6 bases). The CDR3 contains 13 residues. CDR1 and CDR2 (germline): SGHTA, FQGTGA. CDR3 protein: CASSPSGGTETFF. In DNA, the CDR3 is TGTGCCAGCAGCCCCTCCGGGGGCACTGAAACTTTCTTT.

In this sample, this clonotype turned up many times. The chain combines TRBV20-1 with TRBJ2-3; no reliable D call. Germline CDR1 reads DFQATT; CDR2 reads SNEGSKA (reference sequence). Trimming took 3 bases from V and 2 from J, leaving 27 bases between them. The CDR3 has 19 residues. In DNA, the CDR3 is TGCAGTGCTAGTCTGGATTTCGGCTTCGCCGGGCTTGACACAGATACGCAGTATTTT. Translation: CSASLDFGFAGLDTDTQYF.

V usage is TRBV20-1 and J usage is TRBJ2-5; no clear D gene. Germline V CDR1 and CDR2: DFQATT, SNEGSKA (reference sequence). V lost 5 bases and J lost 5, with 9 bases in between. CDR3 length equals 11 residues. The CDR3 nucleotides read TGCAGTGCTGAATGGGTGGAGACCCAGTACTTC. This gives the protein CSAEWVETQYF.

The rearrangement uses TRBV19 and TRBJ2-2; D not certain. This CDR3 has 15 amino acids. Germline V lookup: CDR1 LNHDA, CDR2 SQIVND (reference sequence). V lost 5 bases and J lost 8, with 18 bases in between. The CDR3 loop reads CASSALAWPLGELFF. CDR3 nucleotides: TGTGCCAGTAGTGCCCTCGCATGGCCTCTTGGGGAGCTGTTTTTT.

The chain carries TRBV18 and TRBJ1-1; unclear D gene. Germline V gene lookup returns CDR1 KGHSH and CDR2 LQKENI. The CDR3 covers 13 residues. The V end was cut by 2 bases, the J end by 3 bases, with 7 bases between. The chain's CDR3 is CASSPAGYTEAFF. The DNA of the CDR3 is TGTGCCAGCTCACCAGCTGGGTACACTGAAGCTTTCTTT.

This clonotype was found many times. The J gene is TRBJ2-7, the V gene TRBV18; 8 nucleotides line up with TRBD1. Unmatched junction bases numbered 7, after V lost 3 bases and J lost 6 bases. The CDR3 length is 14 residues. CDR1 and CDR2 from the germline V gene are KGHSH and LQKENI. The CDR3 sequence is CASSPGSGTGEQYF. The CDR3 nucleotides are TGTGCCAGCTCACCGGGGTCAGGGACAGGCGAGCAGTACTTC.

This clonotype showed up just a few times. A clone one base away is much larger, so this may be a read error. The CDR3 is CASSLATGTHSCEQYF. The CDR3 region has the DNA TGTGCCAGCAGTTTGGCGACCGGGACACACTCCTGCGAGCAGTACTTC. V usage is TRBV27 and J usage is TRBJ2-7, with D perhaps matching TRBD1 (6 bases). This CDR3 is built from 16 residues. CDR1 MNHEY and CDR2 SMNVEV come from the germline V gene (reference sequence).

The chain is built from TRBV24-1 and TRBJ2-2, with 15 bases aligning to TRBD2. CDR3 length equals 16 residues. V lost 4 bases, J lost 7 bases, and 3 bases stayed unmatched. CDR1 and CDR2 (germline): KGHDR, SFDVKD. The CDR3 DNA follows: TGTGCCACCAGTGAAACGGGACTAGCGGGAGGCGGGGAGCTGTTTTTT. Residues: CATSETGLAGGGELFF.

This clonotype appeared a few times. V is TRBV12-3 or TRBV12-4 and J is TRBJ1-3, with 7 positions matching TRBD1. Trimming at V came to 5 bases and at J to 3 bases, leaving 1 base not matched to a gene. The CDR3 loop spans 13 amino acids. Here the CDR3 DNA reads TGTGCCAGCAGTGACAGGGTTGGAAACACCATATATTTT. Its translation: CASSDRVGNTIYF.

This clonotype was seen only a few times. In DNA, the CDR3 is TGTGCCAGCAGCCCCGGACAGGGTATACAGTACTTC. Translating gives CASSPGQGIQYF. The chain recombines TRBV14 with TRBJ2-5; TRBD1 matches at 8 bases. J was trimmed by 11 bases and V by 4 bases; bases with no gene match: 6. From germline, CDR1 is SGHDN and CDR2 FVKESK. CDR3 size: 12 residues.

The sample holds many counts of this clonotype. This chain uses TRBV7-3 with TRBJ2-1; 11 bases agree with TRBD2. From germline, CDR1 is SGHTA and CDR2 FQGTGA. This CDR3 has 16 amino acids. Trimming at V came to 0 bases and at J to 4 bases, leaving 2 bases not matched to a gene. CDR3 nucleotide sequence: TGTGCCAGCAGCTTAACCGGGACTAGCGGATACAATGAGCAGTTCTTC. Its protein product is CASSLTGTSGYNEQFF.

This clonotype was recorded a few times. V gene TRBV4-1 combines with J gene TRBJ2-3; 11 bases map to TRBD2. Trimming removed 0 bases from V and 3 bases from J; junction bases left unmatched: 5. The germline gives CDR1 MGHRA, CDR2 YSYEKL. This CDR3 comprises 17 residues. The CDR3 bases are TGCGCCAGCAGCCAAGATTGGACTAGCGGGTTAACAGATACGCAGTATTTT. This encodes CASSQDWTSGLTDTQYF.

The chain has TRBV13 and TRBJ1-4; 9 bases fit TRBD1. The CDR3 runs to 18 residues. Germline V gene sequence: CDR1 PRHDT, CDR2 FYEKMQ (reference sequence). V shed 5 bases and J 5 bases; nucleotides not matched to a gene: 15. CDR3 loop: CASSQVGTGSLSNEKLFF. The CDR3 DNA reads TGTGCCAGCAGCCAGGTCGGGACAGGGTCCTTATCGAATGAAAAACTGTTTTTT.

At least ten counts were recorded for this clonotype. CDR3 sequence reads: CASSFRREGSNEQFF. The DNA of the CDR3 is TGTGCCAGCAGTTTCCGGCGGGAGGGATCCAATGAGCAGTTCTTC. This chain joins TRBV12-3 or TRBV12-4 and TRBJ2-1, with TRBD2 identical over 9 bases. This CDR3 is 15 amino acids long. The ends lost 3 bases at V and 6 bases at J; junction bases unmatched: 6.